This T cell receptor (beta chain) was identified during a study of blood T cell repertoires in COVID-19. In assigning cohorts, the study relied on participant-reported clinical history. J was trimmed by 6 bases and V by 3 bases; bases with no gene match: 8. There are 15 residues in the CDR3. CDR1 is SEHNR, CDR2 FQNEAQ, per germline (reference sequence). The assay was immunoSEQ multiplex PCR, and TCRdb's table has in-frame clones only and misses some. Among about 310,000 clones, roughly 90% were seen once, and the ten largest hold more than 9%. The sequencing sample was made of PBMCs or T cells enriched from blood (not recorded which). The chain uses TRBV7-9 and TRBJ1-5; 7 positions match TRBD1. The TCR originated in a woman under 40 who had recovered from COVID-19. The CDR3 DNA reads TGTGCCAGCAGCTTCCAGGGGGTCGTAGGTCAGCCCCAGCATTTT. Residues: CASSFQGVVGQPQHF.